This T cell receptor (beta chain) derives from a study of identical twins. Overall study findings and caveats: Models underpredicted monozygotic twin sharing of out-of-frame TCR alpha.

V was cut by 8 bases and J by 9 bases, with 11 bases left in between. The CDR3 has 11 amino acids. One entry per CDR3 protein, called by TCRdb with MiXCR from the 5' RACE reads. The sample lists roughly 720,000 distinct CDR3 sequences, about 18% occurring once. This clonotype occurred many times. Its antigen is unidentified. The sample was also linked to a second study, of T cells expressing NK-cell markers. From that second work: It was sorted CD3+CD56-NKG2C+, CD3+CD56+NKG2C- and CD3+CD56+NKG2C+ T cells that provided the TCR beta repertoires.

The clonotype comes from a woman between 18 and 29 years old in good health. The rearrangement links TRBV12-3 or TRBV12-4 to TRBJ2-1; D is perhaps TRBD2 (5 bases). What was sequenced was PBMCs. Here the CDR3 DNA reads TGTGCCAGCTCACCCGGACTTGAGCAGTTCTTC. It yields the protein CASSPGLEQFF.